This T cell receptor (beta chain) was recovered during a study of cytomegalovirus exposure and HLA in healthy donors. Overall study: Both the 120 validation repertoires and the roughly 640 first-cohort repertoires used the same platform, as reported by a later analysis.

Study-wide findings and caveats: Three chains linked to CMV were shown in vitro to be specific for CMV antigens. First-cohort TCR clusters tended to co-occur in the 90 to 150 validation repertoires, a later analysis found. For most TCR sequences rarity was the rule, although some public TCRs occurred in many donors.

Comments on this clone: What it binds is unknown.

V trimming: 5 bases; J trimming: 6 bases; junction bases outside the gene matches: 13. Per the germline V gene, CDR1 is SGDLS and CDR2 is YYNGEE. The CDR3 contains 15 residues. Measured with immunoSEQ multiplex PCR; TCRdb has only the in-frame clones, and not every one. This table has about 110,000 clones, over 75% appearing once. This chain links TRBV9 with TRBJ2-7; TRBD1 matches 8 bases. The origin of this receptor is a woman younger than 35 in good health and CMV-seronegative. The sample taken for sequencing was PBMCs. The CDR3: CASSEGGQGHLEQYF. The CDR3 coding sequence is TGTGCCAGCAGTGAAGGAGGACAGGGACACCTCGAGCAGTACTTC.